Included here is one T cell receptor beta chain sequence, with context. Germline V lookup: CDR1 MNHEY, CDR2 SMNVEV (reference sequence). V gave up 3 bases and J gave up 6 bases, with 5 bases separating them. The length of the CDR3 is 12 residues. This entry is derived from a study of blood T cell repertoires in COVID-19. On the study more broadly: COVID-19 samples, acute and convalescent, were from the United States, Italy and Spain. Sample material is recorded as cDNA or gDNA derived from T cells, B-cell-depleted T cells, or PBMCs.

In the authors' methods: Reference gene primer amplification gave nucleated cell count estimates. The assay was immunoSEQ multiplex PCR, and TCRdb's table has in-frame clones only and misses some. The D gene and trimming were derived from the DNA, and the V and J assignments and clone size from that table. The table lists 200,000 to 300,000 clones, roughly 80% of them singletons. The origin of this receptor is a woman older than 75 with acute or convalescent COVID-19. The material sequenced was peripheral blood. This chain uses TRBV27 with TRBJ2-2; D gene ambiguous. CDR3 bases: TGTGCCAGCAGTTTCTTGTCCGGGGAGCTGTTTTTT. Its translation: CASSFLSGELFF.